This record concerns one T cell receptor beta chain sequence. The data stem from a study of blood T cell dynamics during melanoma immunotherapy. Repertoires were generated with immunoSEQ multiplex PCR, while TCRdb's copy carries only in-frame clones and drops some. The data show some 20,000 clones, with about nine tenths seen just once and approximately 1% held by the top ten. Time point denoted: pre-treatment baseline. The origin of this receptor is a human donor with melanoma. The starting material was blood, obtained from a patient treated with checkpoint blockade.

Here the CDR3 DNA reads TGCGCCAGCAGCCAAGAAAGGACTAGCGCGCAGTATTTT. This encodes CASSQERTSAQYF. The chain combines TRBV4-1 with TRBJ2-3, with TRBD2 matching over 9 bases. J lost 10 bases, V lost 0 bases, and 2 bases had no gene match. This CDR3 region has 13 residues. Germline V lookup: CDR1 MGHRA, CDR2 YSYEKL.